One sample yielded the 5 T cell receptor beta chains listed below, sequenced in a study of blood T cell repertoires in COVID-19 (dated by TCRdb to the early 2020s). Receptors were amplified or captured by the immunoSEQ multiplex PCR assay. What TCRdb holds here is the immuneACCESS table cut down to in-frame rearrangements. Part of the clones is not present; checked against another copy, under half of the missing clones reflect an unresolved V gene, and the others are unexplained. The sample has 35,000 to 50,000 clones on record, over 70% of them singletons. Together, the top ten hold over 1% of the sample. Sequencing was carried out using peripheral blood. The receptors shown here come from a woman between 40 and 50 years old with acute or convalescent COVID-19.

The rearrangement uses TRBV7-2 and TRBJ1-1; 8 bases fit TRBD1. The CDR3 runs to 14 residues. V lost 4 bases and J lost 7; bases outside the gene matches: 8. Germline-derived CDR1 and CDR2 are SGHTA and FQGNSA. CDR3 sequence: CASSSKGGQVEAFF. CDR3 DNA: TGTGCCAGCAGCTCCAAGGGGGGACAGGTTGAAGCTTTCTTT.

This sequence joins TRBV6-5 and TRBJ2-3, with 10 bases lining up with TRBD2. CDR3 length equals 15 residues. Germline V gives CDR1 MNHEY, CDR2 SVGAGI. V gave up 6 bases and J gave up 5 bases; unmatched junction bases: 8. The DNA of the CDR3 is TGTGCCAGCAGCGTAGCGGGGGGAGGAAAAGATACGCAGTATTTT. This encodes CASSVAGGGKDTQYF.

The gene calls are TRBV28 and TRBJ1-6; perhaps TRBD1 as D (5 bases). The CDR3 runs 17 residues. The V gene lost 5 bases and the J gene lost 8 bases, with 22 bases spanning the gap. CDR1 MDHEN and CDR2 SYDVKM come from the germline V gene. The CDR3 is CASSAVWGGTKYSPLHF. CDR3 DNA sequence: TGTGCCAGCAGTGCAGTTTGGGGGGGTACAAAGTATTCACCCCTCCACTTT.

The chain couples TRBV6-2 or TRBV6-3 to TRBJ1-5; D is uncertain. CDR3 size: 14 residues. The V end lost 5 bases, the J end lost 4 bases, and 12 bases lay between the germline ends. Per the germline V gene, CDR1 is MNHEY and CDR2 is SVGEGT. The CDR3 sequence: CASSQGLLNQPQHF. The CDR3 region has the DNA TGTGCCAGCAGTCAAGGACTTTTGAATCAGCCCCAGCATTTT.

The V gene is TRBV10-2, the J gene TRBJ1-5; no firm D call. Trimming left V 0 bases short and J 4 bases short, with 7 bases between. From germline, CDR1 is WSHSY and CDR2 SAAADI. This CDR3 has 14 amino acids. The CDR3 here is CASSESSLNQPQHF. The CDR3 DNA sequence: TGCGCCAGCAGTGAGTCGTCCTTAAATCAGCCCCAGCATTTT.